Listed here are 9 T cell receptor beta chains from one sample, sequenced in a study of T cells of healthy individuals (dated by TCRdb to 2017 to 2018). The protocol used for the library was 5' RACE. Sequencing was carried out with an Illumina MiSeq. TCRdb applied fastp at Q25 and MiXCR to the public reads, then kept only in-frame beta chains. Identical CDR3 proteins give one entry, which carries the most common genes and DNA. The sample profile shows approximately 89,000 distinct CDR3 sequences; roughly 5.1% of them were found once. About 7.5% of the sample rests with the top ten. The receptors derive from a female donor in good health.

This clonotype was detected many times. The chain has TRBV9 and TRBJ2-2; tentatively, D is TRBD1 (6 bases). The CDR3 length is 14 residues. Per germline, CDR1 SGDLS and CDR2 YYNGEE. The V and J ends lost 4 bases and 4 bases respectively, with 11 bases between them. The CDR3 region is CASSRGQSTGELFF. The CDR3 bases are TGTGCCAGCAGCCGGGGACAATCCACCGGGGAGCTGTTTTTT.

This clonotype was counted many times. The chain carries TRBV28 and TRBJ2-7; D remains ambiguous. The germline V gene encodes CDR1 MDHEN and CDR2 SYDVKM. The germline V and J ends were trimmed by 6 bases and 2 bases, with 17 bases remaining between them. The length of the CDR3 is 15 residues. CDR3 loop: CASRTLRTLPYEQYF. For the CDR3, the DNA is TGTGCCAGCAGGACTCTGAGGACCCTGCCCTACGAGCAGTACTTC.

The rearrangement links TRBV19 to TRBJ1-2, with D possibly being TRBD1 (6 bases). V lost 5 bases and J 4 bases, leaving 23 bases between the germline ends. CDR1 LNHDA and CDR2 SQIVND come from the germline V gene (reference sequence). This CDR3 region has 17 residues. CDR3 nucleotide sequence: TGTGCCAGTAGTGGGTTCGGGACATCTAATACCCGCTATGGCTACACCTTC. Amino acids: CASSGFGTSNTRYGYTF.

This clonotype has ten or more counts. The chain uses TRBV4-2 and TRBJ2-3; D perhaps matches TRBD2 (5 bases). This CDR3 is 16 amino acids long. The germline CDR1 and CDR2 sequences are LGHNA and YNFKEQ. V lost 2 bases, J lost 0 bases, and 12 bases lay in between. CDR3 sequence reads: CASSQWEQSSTDTQYF. The DNA of the CDR3 is TGTGCCAGCAGCCAATGGGAGCAATCTAGCACAGATACGCAGTATTTT.

This clonotype occurred a few times. The chain is built from TRBV11-3 and TRBJ2-7; no firm D call. CDR1 and CDR2 (germline): SGHNT, YENEEA. This CDR3 spans 12 amino acids. V lost 4 bases to trimming and J lost 5 bases, with 9 bases between them. The chain's CDR3 is CASSSDGDEQYF. In DNA form, the CDR3 reads TGTGCCAGCAGCTCCGACGGAGACGAGCAGTACTTC.

The V call is TRBV30, the J call TRBJ2-1; possibly TRBD1 for D (6 bases). Germline lookup yields CDR1 GTSNPN and CDR2 SVGIG (reference sequence). V lost 2 bases, J lost 9 bases, and 17 bases lay in between. The CDR3 runs 14 residues. In nucleotides, the CDR3 is TGTGCCTGGAGTCGTAACAGGGCTGGGGGTGAGCAGTTCTTC. Translating it yields CAWSRNRAGGEQFF.

The V and J genes are TRBV20-1 and TRBJ1-5; D is perhaps TRBD1 (5 bases). This CDR3 region has 14 residues. The germline V gene has CDR1 DFQATT and CDR2 SNEGSKA (reference sequence). V dropped 1 base and J dropped 1 base, with 8 bases sitting between them. The CDR3 reads CSARGTRSNQPQHF. The CDR3 region has the DNA TGCAGTGCTAGAGGGACACGAAGCAATCAGCCCCAGCATTTT.

This clonotype has a count of ten or more. The chain recombines TRBV12-3 or TRBV12-4 with TRBJ2-1; 11 bases map to TRBD2. The CDR3 has 15 amino acids. V lost 5 bases to trimming and J lost 6 bases; unmatched junction nucleotides: 6. The CDR3 sequence is CASSPRLAGFNEQFF. Here the CDR3 DNA reads TGTGCCAGCAGTCCTAGACTAGCGGGGTTCAATGAGCAGTTCTTC.

The chain recombines TRBV6-2 or TRBV6-3 with TRBJ2-3; a weak D match, TRBD1 (6 bases). V lost 7 bases, J lost 7 bases, and 21 bases lay in between. CDR3 length: 15 amino acids. CDR1 and CDR2 (germline): MNHEY, SVGEGT. The CDR3 spells CASNPGQVGIYTQYF. CDR3 DNA sequence: TGTGCCAGCAACCCGGGACAAGTTGGCATATATACGCAGTATTTT.